This T cell receptor beta chain was documented in a study of blood T cell repertoires in COVID-19. Study context: T cells, B-cell-depleted T cells, or PBMCs provided the cDNA or gDNA that served as material.

In its sample, this clone was seen a few times. Authors' processing steps: Amplification from reference gene primers served as the basis for estimated nucleated cell counts. Clones were sequenced by immunoSEQ multiplex PCR, and TCRdb holds only the in-frame ones, with some missing. D and trimming were read from the DNA, whereas the V and J calls and clone size are those reported in that table. The sample lists 340,000 or so clones; roughly 85% were seen once. The receptor comes from a woman aged 40 to 49 with acute COVID-19. The sample taken for sequencing was PBMCs or T cells enriched from blood (not recorded which).

The DNA of the CDR3 is TGTGCCAGCAGCACCGGGACTCTGAACACCGGGGAGCTGTTTTTT. Encoded protein: CASSTGTLNTGELFF. The chain carries TRBV5-4 and TRBJ2-2, with a tentative D call TRBD2 (6 bases). CDR1 is SGHNT, CDR2 YYREEE, per germline (reference sequence). With 4 bases removed from V and 1 base from J, the gap between germline ends came to 11 bases. The CDR3 runs 15 residues.